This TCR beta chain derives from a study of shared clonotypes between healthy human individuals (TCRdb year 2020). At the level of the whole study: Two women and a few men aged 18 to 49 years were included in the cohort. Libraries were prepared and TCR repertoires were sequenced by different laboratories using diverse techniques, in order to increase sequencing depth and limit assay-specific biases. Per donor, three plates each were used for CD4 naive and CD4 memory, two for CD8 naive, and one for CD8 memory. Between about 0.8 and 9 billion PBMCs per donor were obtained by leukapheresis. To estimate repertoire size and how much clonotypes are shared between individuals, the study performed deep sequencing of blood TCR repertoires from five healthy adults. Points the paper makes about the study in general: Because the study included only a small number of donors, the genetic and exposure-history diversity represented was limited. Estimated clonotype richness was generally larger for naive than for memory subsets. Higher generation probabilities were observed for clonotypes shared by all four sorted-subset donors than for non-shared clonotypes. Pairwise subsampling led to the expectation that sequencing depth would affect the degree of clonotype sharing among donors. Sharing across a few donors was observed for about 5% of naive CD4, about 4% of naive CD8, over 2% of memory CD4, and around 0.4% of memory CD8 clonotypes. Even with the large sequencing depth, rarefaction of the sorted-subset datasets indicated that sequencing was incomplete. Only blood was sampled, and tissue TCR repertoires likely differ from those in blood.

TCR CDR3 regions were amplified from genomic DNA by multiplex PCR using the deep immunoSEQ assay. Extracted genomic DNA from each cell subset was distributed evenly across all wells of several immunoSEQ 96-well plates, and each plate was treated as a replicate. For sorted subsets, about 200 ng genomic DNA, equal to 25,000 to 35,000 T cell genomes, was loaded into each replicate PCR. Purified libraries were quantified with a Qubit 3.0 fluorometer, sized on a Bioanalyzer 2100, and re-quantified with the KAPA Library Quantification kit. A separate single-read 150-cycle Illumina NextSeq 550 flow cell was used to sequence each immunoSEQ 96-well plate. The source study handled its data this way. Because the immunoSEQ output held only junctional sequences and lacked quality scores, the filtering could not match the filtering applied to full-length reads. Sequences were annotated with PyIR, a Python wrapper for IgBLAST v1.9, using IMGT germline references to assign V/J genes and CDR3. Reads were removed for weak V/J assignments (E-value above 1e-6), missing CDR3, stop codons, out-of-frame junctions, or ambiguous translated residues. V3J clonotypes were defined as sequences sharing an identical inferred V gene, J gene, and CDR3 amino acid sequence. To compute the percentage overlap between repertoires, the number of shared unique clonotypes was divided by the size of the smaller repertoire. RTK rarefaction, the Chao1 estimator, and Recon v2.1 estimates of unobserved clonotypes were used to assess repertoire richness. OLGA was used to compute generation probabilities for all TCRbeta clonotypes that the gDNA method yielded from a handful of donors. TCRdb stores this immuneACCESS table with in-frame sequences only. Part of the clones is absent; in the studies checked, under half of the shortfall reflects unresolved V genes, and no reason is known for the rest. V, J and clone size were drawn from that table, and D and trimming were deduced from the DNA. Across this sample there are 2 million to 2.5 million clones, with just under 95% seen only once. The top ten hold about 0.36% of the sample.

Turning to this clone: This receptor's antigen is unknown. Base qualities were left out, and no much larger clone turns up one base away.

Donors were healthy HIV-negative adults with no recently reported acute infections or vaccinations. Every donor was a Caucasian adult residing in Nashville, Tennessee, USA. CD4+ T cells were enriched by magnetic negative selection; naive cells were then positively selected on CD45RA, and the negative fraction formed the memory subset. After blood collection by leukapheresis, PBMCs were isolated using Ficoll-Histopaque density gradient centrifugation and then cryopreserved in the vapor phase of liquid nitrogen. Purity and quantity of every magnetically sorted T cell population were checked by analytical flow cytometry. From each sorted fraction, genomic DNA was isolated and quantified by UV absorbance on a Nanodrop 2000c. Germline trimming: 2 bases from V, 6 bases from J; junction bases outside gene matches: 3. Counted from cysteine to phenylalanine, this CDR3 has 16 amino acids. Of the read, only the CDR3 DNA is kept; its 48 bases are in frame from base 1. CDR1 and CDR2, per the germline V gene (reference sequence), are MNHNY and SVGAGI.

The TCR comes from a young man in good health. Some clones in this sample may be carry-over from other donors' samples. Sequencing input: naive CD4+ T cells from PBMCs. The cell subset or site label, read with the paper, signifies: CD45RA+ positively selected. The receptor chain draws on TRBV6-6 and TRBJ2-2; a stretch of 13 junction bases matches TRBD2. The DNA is TGTGCCAGCAGTTACAGGACTAGCGGGAGAGCCGGGGAGCTGTTTTTT. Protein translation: CASSYRTSGRAGELFF.